This T cell receptor (beta chain) stems from a study of T cell repertoires in aging, cancer and after chemotherapy. Study-wide background: Donor ages fell into six groups from 30 or younger up to 70 or older. Overall study findings and caveats: No conclusions about immunological memory after chemotherapy can be drawn from the repertoire data.

The germline V gene encodes CDR1 DFQATT and CDR2 SNEGSKA (reference sequence). V was pared by 0 bases and J by 5 bases, with 9 bases of the junction left unmatched. The CDR3 contains 15 residues. Peripheral blood genomic DNA, not sorted cells or RNA, was the template. A mixed TRB-A/B primer pool amplified rearranged TRB by multiplex touch-down PCR. TCRdb re-analysed the multiplex PCR reads in MiXCR, keeping a single row per CDR3 protein. Of roughly 3,200 distinct CDR3 sequences listed, 20% to 25% are singletons. This clonotype is medium-sized by share. The antigen is not known. This chain links TRBV20-1 with TRBJ2-7, with 8 positions matching TRBD2. The clonotype originates from a human donor with a blood cancer. Sequencing was performed on blood. The DNA of the CDR3 is TGCAGTGCTAGAGATCTTACGGGAGGGCCCCACGAGCAGTACTTC. Translated, it gives CSARDLTGGPHEQYF.